This T cell receptor (beta chain) was found in a study of blood T cell repertoires in COVID-19. Study-level information: There were acute and convalescent COVID-19 samples, and they came from the United States, Italy and Spain. The cDNA or gDNA used as material had been derived from T cells, B-cell-depleted T cells, or PBMCs.

Original methodology: Estimated nucleated cell counts came from reference gene primer amplification. Libraries were prepared by immunoSEQ multiplex PCR; TCRdb keeps only in-frame clonotypes and omits some of them. Clonal size and the V and J genes are those of that table, whereas D and trimming came from the DNA. The table lists about 28,000 clones, roughly 90% of them singletons, with under 6.5% in the top ten. The CDR3 has 15 amino acids. The V and J ends lost 5 bases and 4 bases respectively, with 17 bases between them. Germline lookup yields CDR1 SGHAT and CDR2 FQNNGV. The specimen sequenced was peripheral blood. This chain uses TRBV11-2 with TRBJ1-2, with TRBD1 as a possible D gene (6 bases). The TCR originated in a human donor in a cohort sampled during active COVID-19. The CDR3 bases are TGTGCCAGCAGCCGAGGGGGGGGGACTACCTATGGCTACACCTTC. It encodes CASSRGGGTTYGYTF.